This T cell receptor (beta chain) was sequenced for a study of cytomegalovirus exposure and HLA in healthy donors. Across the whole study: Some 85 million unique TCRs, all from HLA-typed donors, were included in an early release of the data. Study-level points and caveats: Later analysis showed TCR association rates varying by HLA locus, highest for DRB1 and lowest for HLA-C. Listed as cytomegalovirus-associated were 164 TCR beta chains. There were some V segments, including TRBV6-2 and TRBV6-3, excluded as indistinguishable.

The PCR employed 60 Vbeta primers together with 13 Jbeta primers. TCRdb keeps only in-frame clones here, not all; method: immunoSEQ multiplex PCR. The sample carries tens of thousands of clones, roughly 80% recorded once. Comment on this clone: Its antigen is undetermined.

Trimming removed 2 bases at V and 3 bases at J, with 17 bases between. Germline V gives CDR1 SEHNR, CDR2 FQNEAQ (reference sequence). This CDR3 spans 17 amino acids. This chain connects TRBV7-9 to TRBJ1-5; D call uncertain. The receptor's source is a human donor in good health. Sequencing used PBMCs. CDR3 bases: TGTGCCAGCAGCTTATTCCCCGGAGGTGAGGACAATCAGCCCCAGCATTTT. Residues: CASSLFPGGEDNQPQHF.